One sample yielded the 20 T cell receptor beta chains listed below, sequenced in a study of T cells in Graves' hyperthyroidism and ophthalmopathy. RNA transcripts provided the source from which TCR beta CDR3 regions were amplified. Primed by the HTBI set, a first-round RT-PCR was run on the TCR CDR3. Using its own MiXCR run on the multiplex PCR reads, TCRdb lists one record per CDR3 protein. The sample contains 89,000 or so distinct CDR3 sequences, around 40% of which appear only once. The sample comprised peripheral blood or thyroid tissue (not recorded which). The source is a woman in her 30s with Graves' hyperthyroidism.

This chain joins TRBV20-1 and TRBJ1-5; 10 nucleotides align to TRBD1. J was trimmed by 8 bases and V by 0 bases; bases with no gene match: 10. CDR1 is DFQATT, CDR2 SNEGSKA, per germline (reference sequence). This CDR3 is built from 16 residues. The CDR3 coding sequence is TGCAGTGCTAGAGATGGTTGGGGGACAGGGGATAAGCCCCAGCATTTT. It codes for CSARDGWGTGDKPQHF.

Concerning this clonotype: This may be a read error: a much more frequent sequence differs by one nucleotide. The CDR3 spells CASSQESTVRCSQEKLFF. The CDR3 DNA reads TGTGCCAGCAGCCAAGAAAGCACGGTGCGGTGCAGCCAGGAAAAACTGTTTTTT. The genes are TRBV7-2 and TRBJ1-4; no definite D call. V lost 5 bases, J lost 8 bases, and 27 bases lay in between. Germline CDR1 SGHTA, CDR2 FQGNSA. The CDR3 is 18 amino acids.

Of note for this clonotype: Given a much more abundant clone one base away, this may be a read error. This chain links TRBV10-3 with TRBJ1-1, with a possible D match to TRBD1 (5 bases). V lost 5 bases to trimming and J lost 1 base, with 11 bases between them. This CDR3 is 14 amino acids long. Germline CDR1 is ENHRY and CDR2 is SYGVKD. For the CDR3, the DNA is TGTGCCATCAGTTACTTCGGACAGAACACTGAAGCTTTCTTT. It specifies CAISYFGQNTEAFF.

At least ten counts were recorded for this clonotype. V and J are TRBV6-5 and TRBJ1-2, with TRBD1 as a possible D gene (5 bases). Germline V gives CDR1 MNHEY, CDR2 SVGAGI. The CDR3 contains 17 residues. Trimming shortened V by 0 bases and J by 5 bases, and 19 bases separated the two germline ends. The CDR3 DNA sequence: TGTGCCAGCAGTTACTCGACCGCGACAGAGACACTTTATGGCTACACCTTC. This gives the protein CASSYSTATETLYGYTF.

This clonotype was seen many times. This chain uses TRBV3-1 with TRBJ2-7, with 10 bases fitting TRBD2. Germline V lookup: CDR1 LGHDT, CDR2 YNNKEL (reference sequence). CDR3 size: 15 residues. V shed 1 base, J shed 6 bases, and the junction held 6 bases outside the gene matches. The CDR3 bases are TGTGCCAGCAGCCAAGCGTTAGCGGGAGGCTTCGAGCAGTACTTC. This encodes CASSQALAGGFEQYF.

This clonotype was counted between two and nine times. The J gene is TRBJ1-6, the V gene TRBV20-1, with TRBD1 matching 9 bases. The CDR3 extends over 17 amino acids. J gave up 5 bases and V 3 bases, and 11 bases lay outside the gene matches. Per the germline V gene, CDR1 is DFQATT and CDR2 is SNEGSKA (reference sequence). The CDR3 is CSASPGQGSYDNSPLHF. CDR3 in DNA: TGCAGTGCTAGCCCGGGACAGGGCTCATATGATAATTCACCCCTCCACTTT.

In its sample, this clonotype was seen once. The rearrangement links TRBV20-1 to TRBJ1-6, with TRBD1 identical over 9 bases. The CDR3 loop spans 13 amino acids. The germline V gene encodes CDR1 DFQATT and CDR2 SNEGSKA (reference sequence). Trimming at V came to 6 bases and at J to 7 bases, leaving 4 bases not matched to a gene. In DNA form, the CDR3 reads TGCAGTGCATGGACAGGGGACAATTCACCCCTCCACTTT. It translates to CSAWTGDNSPLHF.

The count of this clonotype is one. The chain combines TRBV20-1 with TRBJ2-7; TRBD2 matches at 11 bases. Germline loops: CDR1 DFQATT, CDR2 SNEGSKA (reference sequence). The CDR3 has 16 residues. The CDR3 coding sequence is TGCAGCGCCTCAACCAAGGTAGCGGGAGGGGAGCACGAGCAGTACTTC. Its protein product is CSASTKVAGGEHEQYF.

This clonotype was observed at least ten times. The CDR3 protein is CASSSGTGSQETQYF. The CDR3 nucleotides are TGTGCCAGCAGCTCCGGGACAGGGAGTCAAGAGACCCAGTACTTC. V usage is TRBV7-9 and J usage is TRBJ2-5; 9 nucleotides line up with TRBD1. Per germline, CDR1 SEHNR and CDR2 FQNEAQ (reference sequence). V was clipped by 4 bases and J by 2 bases; unmatched bases: 5. This CDR3 contains 15 residues.

This clonotype has ten or more counts. The CDR3 region has the DNA TGTGCCAGCAAACAGGGCAGTAACACCATATATTTT. Translated: CASKQGSNTIYF. The chain links TRBV2 to TRBJ1-3; D may be TRBD1 (6 bases). Germline V CDR1 and CDR2: SNHLY, FYNNEI. This CDR3 is 12 amino acids long. V was pared by 7 bases and J by 7 bases, with 11 bases between. Complete variable domain (other parts from reference TRBV2 and TRBJ1-3): EPEVTQTPSHQVTQMGQEVILRCVPISNHLYFYWYRQILGQKVEFLVSFYNNEISEKSEIFDDQFSVERPDGSNFTLKIRSTKLEDSAMYFCASKQGSNTIYFGEGSWLTVV.

As concerns this clonotype: Without the conserved terminal phenylalanine or tryptophan, this CDR3 likely stems from a read error. This chain links TRBV5-1 with TRBJ1-6; unclear D gene. CDR1 and CDR2 from the germline V gene are SGHRS and YFSETQ. The CDR3 spans 15 residues. The CDR3 protein is CTSSLNTANNSPLHS. CDR3 DNA sequence: TGCACCAGCAGCTTGAATACGGCCAATAATTCACCCCTCCACTCT.

The chain recombines TRBV10-3 with TRBJ2-2; 9 positions agree with TRBD2. From germline, CDR1 is ENHRY and CDR2 SYGVKD. The CDR3 consists of 14 residues. V lost 10 bases to trimming and J lost 8 bases; unmatched junction nucleotides: 11. CDR3 bases: TGTGCCAACAAAGGACTAGCGAGGGAAGGGGAGCTGTTTTTT. Translating it yields CANKGLAREGELFF.

V is TRBV12-3 or TRBV12-4 and J is TRBJ2-3, with 7 positions matching TRBD1. The CDR3 spans 15 residues. Germline trimming cut 6 bases from V and 2 bases from J; bases unmatched to any gene: 8. CDR3 coding DNA: TGTGCCAGCAGCCGTGGGGACAGAGTCACAGATACGCAGTATTTT. Encoded protein: CASSRGDRVTDTQYF.

This clonotype was detected ten times or more. This chain connects TRBV5-1 to TRBJ2-2; 9 bases are shared with TRBD2. Germline V gene sequence: CDR1 SGHRS, CDR2 YFSETQ. The CDR3 is 18 residues long. J was trimmed by 0 bases and V by 1 base; bases with no gene match: 7. The CDR3 reads CASSLFYGGRANTGELFF. CDR3 nucleotide sequence: TGCGCCAGCAGCTTGTTTTACGGCGGGAGGGCGAACACCGGGGAGCTGTTTTTT.

This clonotype showed up many times. This chain joins TRBV7-2 and TRBJ1-1; 7 bases align to TRBD1. The CDR3 extends over 14 amino acids. Germline assignment: CDR1 SGHTA and CDR2 FQGNSA. After removal of 5 bases from V and 9 bases from J, the junction contained 12 bases not matched to a gene. DNA for the CDR3: TGTGCCAGCAGCGCATACCGGGACAGAATAAAAGCTTTCTTT. Protein product: CASSAYRDRIKAFF.

This clonotype has just one count. With a much larger clone just one base away, this may be a read error. This chain connects TRBV7-6 to TRBJ2-7; TRBD2 is a possible D gene (6 bases). V lost 4 bases and J 4 bases, leaving 26 bases between the germline ends. The V gene's germline CDR1 is SGHVS and CDR2 FNYEAQ. The CDR3 totals 18 residues. The CDR3 coding sequence is TGTGCCAGCAGCTCTATCCCTGGAGGCGGGAAGGGTATATACGAGCAGTACTTC. Amino acid sequence: CASSSIPGGGKGIYEQYF.

This clonotype was found many times. CDR3 region: CASRPAGANVLTF. CDR3 nucleotide sequence: TGTGCCAGCAGGCCGGCTGGGGCCAACGTCCTGACTTTC. V is TRBV6-5 and J is TRBJ2-6; no reliable D call. CDR3 size: 13 residues. The germline V and J ends were trimmed by 6 bases and 2 bases, with 5 bases remaining between them. In germline, CDR1 is MNHEY, CDR2 SVGAGI.

This clonotype has a count of ten or more. V gene TRBV5-6 combines with J gene TRBJ1-1; weak D call: TRBD1 (6 bases). Trimming took 4 bases from V and 5 from J, leaving 12 bases between them. The CDR3 covers 13 residues. CDR1 SGHDT and CDR2 YYEEEE come from the germline V gene. The DNA of the CDR3 is TGTGCCAGCAGCACAGGGAGCGGGACTGAAGCTTTCTTT. Translation: CASSTGSGTEAFF.

Regarding this clonotype: Germline is not matched at one junction end, which may reflect a read error. This chain links TRBV2 with TRBJ1-2; no firm D call. Per germline, CDR1 SNHLY and CDR2 FYNNEI. The CDR3 totals 13 residues. The chain's CDR3 is CASSGPPNCGYTF. The CDR3 DNA reads as TGTGCCAGCAGTGGACCCCCTAACTGTGGCTACACCTTC.

This clonotype was counted many times. The J gene is TRBJ2-3, the V gene TRBV7-3; TRBD1 is a possible D gene (5 bases). Germline CDR1 is SGHTA and CDR2 is FQGTGA. CDR3 length: 14 amino acids. Between the trimmed V and J ends, which lost 2 bases and 6 bases, there was a span of 12 bases. CDR3 nucleotide sequence: TGTGCCAGCAGCTTAGGGGCCTCTGGTGATACGCAGTATTTT. This sequence encodes CASSLGASGDTQYF.